This TCR beta chain was sequenced for a study of shared clonotypes between healthy human individuals. In the study overall: Each donor had three CD4 naive, three CD4 memory, two CD8 naive and one CD8 memory plate.

The table came from immunoSEQ multiplex PCR; TCRdb's copy has only in-frame clones and leaves some out. The table lists millions of clones, 85% to 95% of them singletons. Findings and limits, study-wide: Depth of sequencing was expected to influence donor clonotype sharing.

Notes on this clone: Antigen: not known. An end of the junction does not agree with germline; a read error may underlie this.

Positively selected for CCR7, the CD45RO-negative cells used as naive CD8 cells excluded terminally differentiated effector memory CD45RA+ cells. The CDR3 spans 13 residues. Germline values: CDR1 SSHAT, CDR2 FNYEAQ (reference sequence). Specimen: naive CD8+ T cells sorted from blood. The chain joins TRBV7-7 to TRBJ2-1; a weak D match, TRBD1 (5 bases). The sequence derives from a man younger than 35 in good health. Written as DNA, the CDR3 is TGTGCTAGCAGCAGAAACAGGTTAGATGAGCAGTTCTTC. Translated: CASSRNRLDEQFF.